Below, 26 T cell receptor beta chains from the same sample are listed, as sequenced in a study of response to subunit inactivated influenza vaccine. TCRdb reprocessed the RT-PCR reads with MiXCR, giving one entry per CDR3 protein. Here the sample spans approximately 290,000 distinct CDR3 sequences, 22% being singletons. Here the sequenced sample was PBMCs from blood, taken around 22 months after vaccination. These receptors originate from a man aged 50 to 69 who received an inactivated influenza vaccine.

The table lists this clonotype with a few counts. This rearrangement joins TRBV12-3 or TRBV12-4 to TRBJ1-4; D may be TRBD1 (5 bases). The CDR3 contains 14 residues. Trimming stripped 8 bases from V and 3 bases from J, with 13 bases between. CDR3: CASSPGGSNEKLFF. The DNA of the CDR3 is TGTGCCAGCTCCCCGGGGGGGTCTAATGAAAAACTGTTTTTT.

This clonotype occurred a few times. V gene TRBV6-2 or TRBV6-3 combines with J gene TRBJ2-7, with D maybe TRBD1 (5 bases). The CDR3 sequence is 14 residues long. V was trimmed by 6 bases and J by 0 bases, leaving 12 bases between them. In germline, CDR1 is MNHEY, CDR2 SVGEGT. CDR3: CASRNRQSSYEQYF. In DNA, the CDR3 is TGTGCCAGCAGAAACCGACAGAGCTCCTACGAGCAGTACTTC.

The chain is built from TRBV6-5 and TRBJ2-3, with 12 bases matching TRBD1. The CDR3 is 16 residues long. Germline assignment: CDR1 MNHEY and CDR2 SVGAGI. The V gene end was trimmed by 2 bases and the J gene end by 4 bases; junction bases not matched to a gene: 4. CDR3 in amino acids: CASSYTGTGGADTQYF. CDR3 sequence (DNA): TGTGCCAGCAGTTACACCGGGACAGGGGGCGCAGATACGCAGTATTTT.

This clonotype was seen more than once but under ten times. This chain joins TRBV20-1 and TRBJ1-5, with D perhaps TRBD1 (5 bases). The ends were cut back, 6 bases at V and 0 bases at J, with 15 bases in the middle. The CDR3 sequence is 15 residues long. The germline V gene encodes CDR1 DFQATT and CDR2 SNEGSKA (reference sequence). CDR3 protein: CSAPSDRDSNQPQHF. DNA for the CDR3: TGCAGTGCCCCGAGTGACAGAGATAGCAATCAGCCCCAGCATTTT.

This clonotype came up many times. The rearrangement uses TRBV11-2 and TRBJ2-2; tentatively, D is TRBD1 (7 bases). CDR3 length: 15 residues. V was trimmed by 5 bases and J by 2 bases, leaving 12 bases between them. Germline V gene data show CDR1 as SGHAT and CDR2 as FQNNGV. CDR3 loop: CASSRGTVNTGELFF. The CDR3 nucleotides are TGTGCCAGCAGCCGCGGGACAGTAAACACCGGGGAGCTGTTTTTT.

This clonotype was detected a few times. The CDR3 loop reads CATSRGLRDRIDEAFF. CDR3 nucleotides: TGTGCCACCAGCAGAGGTTTGCGCGACAGAATTGACGAAGCTTTCTTT. The V and J genes are TRBV15 and TRBJ1-1; a weak D match, TRBD1 (5 bases). The CDR3 length is 16 residues. Germline assignment: CDR1 LNHNV and CDR2 YYDKDF (reference sequence). Trimming cost V 1 base and J 8 bases, with 20 bases left between them.

The CDR3 DNA reads TGTGCCAGCAGTCCGGTACCCGGGACTAGCTCGGATCCAGATACGCAGTATTTT. Amino acid sequence: CASSPVPGTSSDPDTQYF. The genes are TRBV3-1 and TRBJ2-3; 9 bases match TRBD2. Per the germline V gene, CDR1 is LGHDT and CDR2 is YNNKEL (reference sequence). This CDR3 is 18 amino acids long. Losses at the gene ends were 6 bases for V and 4 bases for J; bases not matched to a gene: 17.

CDR3 protein: CASSPHWDRSYEQYF. CDR3 nucleotides: TGTGCCAGCAGCCCTCATTGGGACAGGTCCTACGAGCAGTACTTC. The chain links TRBV3-1 to TRBJ2-7; 8 bases are shared with TRBD1. CDR1 and CDR2 (germline): LGHDT, YNNKEL (reference sequence). CDR3 length: 15 amino acids. V lost 4 bases and J lost 1; bases outside the gene matches: 6.

V gene TRBV20-1 combines with J gene TRBJ2-5; D remains ambiguous. The V gene's germline CDR1 is DFQATT and CDR2 SNEGSKA (reference sequence). This CDR3 contains 10 residues. With 6 bases removed from V and 5 bases from J, the gap between germline ends came to 7 bases. CDR3 in DNA: TGCAGTGCCGAGGATGAGACCCAGTACTTC. Protein sequence: CSAEDETQYF.

The CDR3 spells CASSYTRGTYGYTF. The CDR3 DNA follows: TGTGCCAGCAGTTACACCAGGGGAACCTATGGCTACACCTTC. The gene calls are TRBV6-2 or TRBV6-3 and TRBJ1-2; tentative D call: TRBD1 (6 bases). V lost 2 bases, J lost 4 bases, and 11 bases lay in between. Germline V gene sequence: CDR1 MNHEY, CDR2 SVGEGT. The CDR3 extends over 14 amino acids.

This clonotype was picked up a small number of times. V and J are TRBV11-2 and TRBJ1-2; 8 nucleotides align to TRBD1. The germline V gene encodes CDR1 SGHAT and CDR2 FQNNGV. The CDR3 has 15 residues. Trimming took 5 bases from V and 1 from J; bases not matched to a gene: 6. The CDR3, as DNA: TGTGCCAGCAGCAAGGACAGGGCCCTTAACTATGGCTACACCTTC. It yields the protein CASSKDRALNYGYTF.

The rearrangement joins TRBV5-5 to TRBJ2-7; TRBD2 might be the D (5 bases). Trimming pared 3 bases from V and 0 bases from J, leaving 10 bases between. The CDR3 runs 14 residues. CDR1 and CDR2 (germline): SGHKS, YYEKEE (reference sequence). CDR3 amino acids: CASSYDRDSYEQYF. The CDR3, as DNA: TGTGCCAGCAGCTACGACCGGGACTCCTACGAGCAGTACTTC.

This clonotype was detected many times. V usage is TRBV4-1 and J usage is TRBJ2-2; D not certain. In germline, CDR1 is MGHRA, CDR2 YSYEKL. CDR3 length: 16 residues. V dropped 0 bases and J dropped 0 bases, with 8 bases sitting between them. CDR3 loop: CASSQEVLPNTGELFF. The CDR3 nucleotides read TGCGCCAGCAGCCAAGAGGTCCTGCCGAACACCGGGGAGCTGTTTTTT.

This clonotype was seen a few times. Here the CDR3 reads CASSQDRPPLYYEQYF. As DNA, the CDR3 is TGTGCCAGCAGCCAAGATAGGCCACCTCTCTACTACGAGCAGTACTTC. The chain employs TRBV3-1 and TRBJ2-7; D unclear. The CDR3 is made up of 16 amino acids. The ends were cut back, 0 bases at V and 3 bases at J, with 15 bases in the middle. Germline loops: CDR1 LGHDT, CDR2 YNNKEL (reference sequence).

This clonotype was observed a handful of times. The chain uses TRBV20-1 and TRBJ2-7, with D possibly being TRBD2 (6 bases). CDR3 length equals 15 residues. The V gene's germline CDR1 is DFQATT and CDR2 SNEGSKA (reference sequence). V gave up 2 bases and J gave up 4 bases, with 18 bases separating them. In DNA form, the CDR3 reads TGCAGTGCTAGATCTATAGCGGTAGTCTTATACGAGCAGTACTTC. Translating it yields CSARSIAVVLYEQYF.

The chain is built from TRBV11-1 and TRBJ2-3, with 7 bases fitting TRBD2. V gave up 7 bases and J gave up 0 bases; unmatched junction bases: 22. Germline assignment: CDR1 SGHAT and CDR2 FQDESV (reference sequence). The length of the CDR3 is 20 residues. The CDR3 sequence is CASNQILLGSSGISTDTQYF. The CDR3 region has the DNA TGTGCCAGCAACCAAATCCTCTTGGGGTCTAGCGGAATTAGCACAGATACGCAGTATTTT.

This clonotype was counted at least ten times. The genes are TRBV12-3 or TRBV12-4 and TRBJ1-6, with D perhaps TRBD1 (6 bases). The CDR3 has 14 residues. With 6 bases removed from V and 7 bases from J, the gap between germline ends came to 13 bases. The CDR3 region is CASSHGTHNSPLHF. Written as DNA, the CDR3 is TGTGCCAGCAGCCACGGGACACACAATTCACCCCTCCACTTT.

There are a few counts of this clonotype. The J gene is TRBJ2-1, the V gene TRBV12-3 or TRBV12-4; TRBD1 matches at 9 bases. The CDR3 is 14 amino acids. V gave up 7 bases and J gave up 4 bases; unmatched junction bases: 5. The CDR3 loop is CASTPGQGYNEQFF. CDR3 DNA sequence: TGTGCCAGCACCCCGGGACAGGGTTACAATGAGCAGTTCTTC.

This clonotype came up a few times. This chain connects TRBV27 to TRBJ2-6, with D unresolved. CDR1 and CDR2 (germline): MNHEY, SMNVEV (reference sequence). V lost 6 bases to trimming and J lost 2 bases, with 11 bases between them. CDR3 length equals 15 residues. CDR3 bases: TGTGCCAGCAGGGATCTAGGTACTGGGGCCAACGTCCTGACTTTC. Protein product: CASRDLGTGANVLTF. Full variable domain (remainder filled in from reference TRBV27 and TRBJ2-6): EAQVTQNPRYLITVTGKKLTVTCSQNMNHEYMSWYRQDPGLGLRQIYYSMNVEVTDKGDVPEGYKVSRKEKRNFPLILESPSPNQTSLYFCASRDLGTGANVLTFGAGSRLTVL.

The chain couples TRBV20-1 to TRBJ1-5; D is ambiguous. This CDR3 contains 17 residues. Deletions cut 2 bases from V and 3 bases from J, with 20 bases between. Germline V gene lookup returns CDR1 DFQATT and CDR2 SNEGSKA (reference sequence). CDR3 sequence: CSARSFSALRTNQPQHF. CDR3 nucleotide sequence: TGCAGTGCTAGATCGTTCTCAGCTTTAAGAACCAATCAGCCCCAGCATTTT.

The table lists this clonotype with a few counts. The chain carries TRBV29-1 and TRBJ1-4, with D unclear. Per germline, CDR1 SQVTM and CDR2 ANQGSEA. The V end lost 7 bases, the J end lost 5 bases, and 14 bases lay between the germline ends. The CDR3 runs to 13 residues. The CDR3 loop is CSAPSAGNEKLFF. In nucleotides, the CDR3 is TGCAGCGCGCCTTCGGCGGGGAATGAAAAACTGTTTTTT.

The gene calls are TRBV29-1 and TRBJ2-7; D not certain. The CDR3 consists of 12 residues. Per germline, CDR1 SQVTM and CDR2 ANQGSEA. V lost 4 bases to trimming and J lost 2 bases, with 9 bases between them. This chain's CDR3 is CSVVGQAYEQYF. CDR3 bases: TGCAGCGTTGTAGGGCAAGCCTACGAGCAGTACTTC.

This clonotype was seen ten or more times. The rearrangement links TRBV12-3 or TRBV12-4 to TRBJ1-2; perhaps TRBD1 as D (5 bases). The CDR3 runs to 15 residues. Between the trimmed V and J ends, which lost 1 base and 6 bases, there was a span of 15 bases. CDR3 sequence (DNA): TGTGCCAGCAGTTTAGTAGTCTCCCCCAGGGATGGCTACACCTTC. Translation gives CASSLVVSPRDGYTF.

V and J are TRBV20-1 and TRBJ1-5, with D unclear. This CDR3 has 16 amino acids. Germline assignment: CDR1 DFQATT and CDR2 SNEGSKA (reference sequence). Trimming took off 6 bases at V and 2 bases at J, with 20 bases between the two ends. The CDR3 nucleotides are TGCAGTGCGACCCCGGGCCCTTTTTTGGGCAATCAGCCCCAGCATTTT. Amino acids: CSATPGPFLGNQPQHF.

This chain joins TRBV28 and TRBJ2-7, with D possibly matching TRBD1 (5 bases). Trimming left V 5 bases short and J 5 bases short, with 10 bases between. Germline lookup yields CDR1 MDHEN and CDR2 SYDVKM. The CDR3 runs 12 residues. Here the CDR3 DNA reads TGTGCCAGCAGTATGACAGATAACGAGCAGTACTTC. Amino acids: CASSMTDNEQYF.

A few counts support this clonotype. The gene calls are TRBV6-5 and TRBJ1-1; 7 positions match TRBD1. The V segment lost 2 bases and the J segment 0 bases; nucleotides outside the gene matches: 6. Germline V gene lookup returns CDR1 MNHEY and CDR2 SVGAGI. The CDR3 is made up of 16 amino acids. DNA for the CDR3: TGTGCCAGCAGTTACCGTCAGGGGGTAATGAACACTGAAGCTTTCTTT. This encodes CASSYRQGVMNTEAFF.